A single sample gave rise to the 12 T cell receptor beta chains below, sequenced in a study of shared clonotypes between healthy human individuals. Only in-frame clones appear in the TCRdb table, and some are missing; sequencing was by immunoSEQ multiplex PCR. There are roughly 650,000 clones in the sample; around 97% occur only once, and less than 0.065% lies in the top ten. Sequenced: naive CD4+ T cells sorted from blood. Subset in this sample: CD45RA+ positively selected. The receptors were sampled from a woman between 25 and 40 years old in good health.

The chain carries TRBV5-1 and TRBJ1-2; no definite D call. V gave up 7 bases and J gave up 2 bases, with 21 bases separating them. Germline CDR1 SGHRS, CDR2 YFSETQ. There are 16 residues in the CDR3. The CDR3 spells CASSIPSVRKNYGYTF. CDR3 in DNA: TGCGCCAGCTCCATCCCATCGGTTCGAAAGAACTATGGCTACACCTTC.

This clone came up once. Other DNA sequences within the sample encode an identical CDR3. The rearrangement links TRBV11-2 to TRBJ1-3; 8 bases agree with TRBD1. Germline V gene lookup returns CDR1 SGHAT and CDR2 FQNNGV. This CDR3 region has 15 residues. V dropped 5 bases and J dropped 7; count of bases not matched to a gene: 10. CDR3 loop: CASSPRTGNSNTIYF. The CDR3 nucleotides read TGTGCCAGCAGCCCCCGGACAGGGAACTCGAACACCATATATTTT.

The rearrangement links TRBV6-1 to TRBJ2-2; possibly TRBD2 for D (6 bases). Germline V gene lookup returns CDR1 MNHNS and CDR2 SASEGT. CDR3 length: 15 amino acids. Trimming shortened V by 1 base and J by 7 bases, and 13 bases separated the two germline ends. The CDR3 nucleotides are TGTGCCAGCAGTGAAGGTGGGGGGTTTGTCGGGGAGCTGTTTTTT. Protein product: CASSEGGGFVGELFF.

The rearrangement uses TRBV28 and TRBJ1-2; D might be TRBD1 (5 bases). The CDR3 is 14 residues long. Deletions cut 5 bases from V and 4 bases from J, with 14 bases between. Germline V lookup: CDR1 MDHEN, CDR2 SYDVKM. Here the CDR3 reads CASSQGHVLYGYTF. The CDR3 DNA sequence: TGTGCCAGCAGTCAAGGACACGTTCTCTATGGCTACACCTTC.

The rearrangement joins TRBV2 to TRBJ2-7; 9 bases line up with TRBD2. Germline loops: CDR1 SNHLY, CDR2 FYNNEI. The V and J ends lost 7 bases and 3 bases, in that order; junction bases with no gene match: 4. The CDR3 extends over 13 amino acids. The CDR3 sequence is CASKGLAGYEQYF. CDR3 DNA sequence: TGTGCCAGCAAGGGACTAGCTGGCTACGAGCAGTACTTC.

The CDR3 sequence: CASSLFGTGGRSYEQYF. The CDR3 bases are TGTGCCAGCAGTTTATTCGGGACAGGGGGCCGGTCCTACGAGCAGTACTTC. The chain uses TRBV28 and TRBJ2-7; 12 bases map to TRBD1. V dropped 1 base and J dropped 1; count of bases not matched to a gene: 5. Germline loops: CDR1 MDHEN, CDR2 SYDVKM. The CDR3 is made up of 17 amino acids. The complete variable domain, with remaining parts taken from reference TRBV28 and TRBJ2-7, reads DVKVTQSSRYLVKRTGEKVFLECVQDMDHENMFWYRQDPGLGLRLIYFSYDVKMKEKGDIPEGYSVSREKKERFSLILESASTNQTSMYLCASSLFGTGGRSYEQYFGPGTRLTVT.

The V and J genes are TRBV5-1 and TRBJ2-1; D gene unclear. The CDR3 consists of 14 residues. Germline V gene sequence: CDR1 SGHRS, CDR2 YFSETQ. Trimming removed 4 bases at V and 4 bases at J, with 12 bases between. CDR3 sequence (DNA): TGCGCCAGCAGCGGTCGTCCCGGGTACAATGAGCAGTTCTTC. This encodes CASSGRPGYNEQFF.

The chain combines TRBV28 with TRBJ2-5; D is possibly TRBD1 or TRBD2 (5 bases each). The CDR3 totals 14 residues. The V end lost 0 bases, the J end lost 4 bases, and 9 bases lay between the germline ends. CDR1 and CDR2 from the germline V gene are MDHEN and SYDVKM. CDR3 protein: CASSLWAGRETQYF. The CDR3 bases are TGTGCCAGCAGTTTATGGGCAGGGAGAGAGACCCAGTACTTC.

The rearrangement joins TRBV29-1 to TRBJ1-2, with D unclear. The germline V gene has CDR1 SQVTM and CDR2 ANQGSEA. This CDR3 is built from 12 residues. The germline V and J ends were trimmed by 6 bases and 8 bases, with 16 bases remaining between them. CDR3 protein: CSVGGGPSGYTF. DNA for the CDR3: TGCAGCGTCGGCGGAGGTCCCTCCGGCTACACCTTC.

The V and J genes are TRBV14 and TRBJ2-3; unclear D gene. Germline V CDR1 and CDR2: SGHDN, FVKESK. The CDR3 has 15 amino acids. V dropped 2 bases and J dropped 7 bases, with 16 bases sitting between them. This CDR3 is CASSQPLGKLYTQYF. Here the CDR3 DNA reads TGTGCCAGCAGCCAACCGCTGGGCAAATTATATACGCAGTATTTT.

For this clone: Other DNA sequences from this sample encode an identical CDR3 as well. The chain uses TRBV10-3 and TRBJ2-3, with D uncertain. This CDR3 is built from 13 residues. Germline V CDR1 and CDR2: ENHRY, SYGVKD. V dropped 2 bases and J dropped 1 base, with 4 bases sitting between them. Written as DNA, the CDR3 is TGTGCCATCAGTGAGCCGGGCACAGATACGCAGTATTTT. This codes for CAISEPGTDTQYF.

This clone has only a few counts. This chain connects TRBV7-9 to TRBJ2-7; no definite D call. Germline V gene sequence: CDR1 SEHNR, CDR2 FQNEAQ (reference sequence). This CDR3 spans 14 amino acids. Trimming stripped 1 base from V and 5 bases from J, with 12 bases between. The CDR3 protein is CASSLGPLRNEQYF. CDR3 DNA sequence: TGTGCCAGCAGCTTAGGGCCCCTACGGAACGAGCAGTACTTC.